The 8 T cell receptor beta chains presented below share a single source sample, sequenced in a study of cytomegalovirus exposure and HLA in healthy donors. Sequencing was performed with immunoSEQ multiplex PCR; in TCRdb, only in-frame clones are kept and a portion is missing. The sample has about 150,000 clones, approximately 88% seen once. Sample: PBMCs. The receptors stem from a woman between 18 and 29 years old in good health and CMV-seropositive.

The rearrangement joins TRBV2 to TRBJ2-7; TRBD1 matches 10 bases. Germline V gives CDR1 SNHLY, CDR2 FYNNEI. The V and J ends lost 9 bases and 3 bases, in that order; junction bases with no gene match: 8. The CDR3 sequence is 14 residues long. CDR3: CASTTGGYGYEQYF. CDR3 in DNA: TGTGCCAGTACGACAGGGGGCTATGGCTACGAGCAGTACTTC.

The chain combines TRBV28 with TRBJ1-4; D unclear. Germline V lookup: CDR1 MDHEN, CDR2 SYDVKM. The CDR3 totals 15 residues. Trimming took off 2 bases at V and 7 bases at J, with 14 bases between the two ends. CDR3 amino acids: CASSLRTTGSEKLFF. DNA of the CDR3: TGTGCCAGCAGTTTACGAACTACTGGGAGTGAAAAACTGTTTTTT.

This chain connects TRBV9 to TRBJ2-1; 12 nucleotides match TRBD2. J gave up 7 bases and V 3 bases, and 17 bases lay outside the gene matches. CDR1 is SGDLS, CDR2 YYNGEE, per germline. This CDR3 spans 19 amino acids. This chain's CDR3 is CASSAGQLAGGPARNEQFF. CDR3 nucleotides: TGTGCCAGCAGCGCTGGGCAACTAGCGGGAGGACCCGCGAGGAATGAGCAGTTCTTC.

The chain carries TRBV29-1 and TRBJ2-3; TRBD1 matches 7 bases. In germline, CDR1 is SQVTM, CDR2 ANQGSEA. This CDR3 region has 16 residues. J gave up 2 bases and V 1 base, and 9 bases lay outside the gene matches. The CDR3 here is CSVEARDSVFTDTQYF. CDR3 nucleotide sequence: TGCAGCGTTGAAGCTCGGGACAGTGTTTTCACAGATACGCAGTATTTT.

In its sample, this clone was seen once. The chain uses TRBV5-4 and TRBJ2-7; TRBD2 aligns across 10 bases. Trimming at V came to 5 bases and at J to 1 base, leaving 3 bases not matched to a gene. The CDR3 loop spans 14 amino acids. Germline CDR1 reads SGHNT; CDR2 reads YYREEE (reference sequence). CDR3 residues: CASSTAGGSYEQYF. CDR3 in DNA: TGTGCCAGCAGTACAGCGGGAGGGTCCTACGAGCAGTACTTC.

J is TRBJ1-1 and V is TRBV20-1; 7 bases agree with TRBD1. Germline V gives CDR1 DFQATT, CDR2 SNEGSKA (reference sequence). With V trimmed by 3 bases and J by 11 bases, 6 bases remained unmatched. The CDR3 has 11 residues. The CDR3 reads CSASDNRGAFF. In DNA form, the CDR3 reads TGCAGTGCTAGCGATAACAGGGGCGCTTTCTTT.

The CDR3, as DNA: TGTGCCAGCAGCTTAGAGGACAGTTCTTATGGCTACACCTTC. Its protein product is CASSLEDSSYGYTF. The chain employs TRBV11-3 and TRBJ1-2; perhaps TRBD1 as D (6 bases). V was trimmed by 0 bases and J by 5 bases, leaving 10 bases between them. Germline V gene data show CDR1 as SGHNT and CDR2 as YENEEA. There are 14 residues in the CDR3.

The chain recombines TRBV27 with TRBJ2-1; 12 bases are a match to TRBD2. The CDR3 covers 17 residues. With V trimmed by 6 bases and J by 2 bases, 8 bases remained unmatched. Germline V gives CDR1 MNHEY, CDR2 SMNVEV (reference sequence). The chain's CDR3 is CASRDGTSGHTYNEQFF. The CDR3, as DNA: TGTGCCAGCAGAGACGGGACTAGCGGGCATACCTACAATGAGCAGTTCTTC.